This TCR beta chain was retrieved from a study of blood T cell repertoires in COVID-19. Authors' methods: Estimation of nucleated cell counts relied on the amplification of reference gene primers. The repertoire was sequenced with immunoSEQ multiplex PCR; TCRdb's copy has only in-frame clones and lacks some. V and J calls plus clone size are reproduced from that table; the DNA served to infer D and trimming. This repertoire shows 250,000 to 350,000 clones, about 90% found once; its top ten account for 2.9%. Trimming took off 3 bases at V and 0 bases at J, with 9 bases between the two ends. CDR3 length: 14 amino acids. Germline V CDR1 and CDR2: DFQATT, SNEGSKA (reference sequence). This clone was seen once. Participants came from 20 to 25 US areas, aged roughly 18 to 95 years. Individuals in the exposed group had encountered a COVID-19 case within 2 weeks preceding study entry.

Sequencing was carried out using PBMCs or T cells enriched from blood (not recorded which). The clonotype comes from a woman between 50 and 59 years old who had been exposed to COVID-19. The rearrangement links TRBV20-1 to TRBJ2-1; D remains unclear. The CDR3 DNA follows: TGCAGTGCTAGTTGGCGGAGCTCCTACAATGAGCAGTTCTTC. Its translation is CSASWRSSYNEQFF.